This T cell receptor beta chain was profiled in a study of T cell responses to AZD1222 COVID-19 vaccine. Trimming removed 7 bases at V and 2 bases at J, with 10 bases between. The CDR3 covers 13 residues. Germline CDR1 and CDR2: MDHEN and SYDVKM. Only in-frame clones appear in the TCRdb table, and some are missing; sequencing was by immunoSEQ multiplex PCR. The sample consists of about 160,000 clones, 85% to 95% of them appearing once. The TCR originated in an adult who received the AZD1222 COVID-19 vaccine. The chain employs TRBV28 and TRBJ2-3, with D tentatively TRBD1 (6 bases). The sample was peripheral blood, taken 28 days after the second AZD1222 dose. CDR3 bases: TGTGCCAGCAAGGGACATGCCACAGATACGCAGTATTTT. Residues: CASKGHATDTQYF. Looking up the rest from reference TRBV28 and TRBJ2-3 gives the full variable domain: DVKVTQSSRYLVKRTGEKVFLECVQDMDHENMFWYRQDPGLGLRLIYFSYDVKMKEKGDIPEGYSVSREKKERFSLILESASTNQTSMYLCASKGHATDTQYFGPGTRLTVL.